One sample yielded the 30 T cell receptor beta chains listed below, sequenced in a study of blood T cells in healthy people across ages (dated by TCRdb to about 2015). Libraries came from 5' RACE. Sequencing was performed on an Illumina HiSeq 2500. A second PCR of roughly 6 to 12 cycles was run with a J-beta primer mix and a sample-barcoded 5' primer. Using fastp at Q25 and MiXCR, TCRdb reprocessed the public reads and kept productive beta chains. All rows with the same CDR3 protein become a single entry with the most common DNA and genes. This sample lists 800,000 or so distinct CDR3 sequences; less than 80% were detected once. Approximately 30% of the sample goes to the ten largest clones. The sample consisted of blood. These receptors all come from a man under 40 in good health.

To note about this clonotype: Germline and junction disagree at one end, which may indicate a read error. The rearrangement uses TRBV7-7 and TRBJ2-5; 11 nucleotides align to TRBD2. This CDR3 spans 15 amino acids. Germline V lookup: CDR1 SSHAT, CDR2 FNYEAQ (reference sequence). CDR3 amino acids: CASSLGTSGPETQYF. CDR3 bases: TGTGCCAGCAGTTTAGGGACTAGCGGCCCAGAGACCCAGTACTTC.

The rearrangement joins TRBV9 to TRBJ1-1; weak D call: TRBD1 (5 bases). The CDR3 runs to 19 residues. Per the germline V gene, CDR1 is SGDLS and CDR2 is YYNGEE. V shed 3 bases and J shed 3 bases, with 27 bases lying between them. CDR3 DNA: TGTGCCAGCAGCGCCCGCTCCCAATTTCAGGTGGCGGGGGACACTGAAGCTTTCTTT. It yields the protein CASSARSQFQVAGDTEAFF. Based on the CDR3 plus reference TRBV9 and TRBJ1-1, the full variable domain is DSGVTQTPKHLITATGQRVTLRCSPRSGDLSVYWYQQSLDQGLQFLIQYYNGEERAKGNILERFSAQQFPDLHSELNLSSLELGDSALYFCASSARSQFQVAGDTEAFFGQGTRLTVV.

This chain uses TRBV7-2 with TRBJ2-1; weak D call: TRBD2 (5 bases). CDR3 length: 15 amino acids. V shed 3 bases and J shed 7 bases, with 16 bases lying between them. Germline lookup yields CDR1 SGHTA and CDR2 FQGNSA. The CDR3: CASSLAIMGSNEQFF. The CDR3 nucleotides are TGTGCCAGCAGCTTGGCTATCATGGGGAGTAATGAGCAGTTCTTC.

This chain links TRBV5-1 with TRBJ2-5; 8 positions agree with TRBD2. Germline lookup yields CDR1 SGHRS and CDR2 YFSETQ. The CDR3 runs to 15 residues. With V trimmed by 0 bases and J by 5 bases, 6 bases remained unmatched. CDR3 coding DNA: TGCGCCAGCAGCTTGGTACCGGGGGGGGATGAGACCCAGTACTTC. Amino acids: CASSLVPGGDETQYF.

V usage is TRBV11-2 and J usage is TRBJ2-3; D possibly corresponds to TRBD1 (5 bases). V dropped 4 bases and J dropped 6 bases, with 20 bases sitting between them. The CDR3 is 16 amino acids. The germline V gene encodes CDR1 SGHAT and CDR2 FQNNGV. The CDR3 nucleotides read TGTGCCAGCAGCTCAGGCCAGGGCGGTTGGTTGGATACGCAGTATTTT. Translation: CASSSGQGGWLDTQYF. The entire variable domain, with the rest obtained from reference TRBV11-2 and TRBJ2-3, is as follows: EAGVAQSPRYKIIEKRQSVAFWCNPISGHATLYWYQQILGQGPKLLIQFQNNGVVDDSQLPKDRFSAERLKGVDSTLKIQPAKLEDSAVYLCASSSGQGGWLDTQYFGPGTRLTVL.

Only a few counts were recorded for this clonotype. CDR3 sequence (DNA): TGTGCCAGCAGCCCTACTAGCGGGGCCTACGAGCAGTACTTC. It codes for CASSPTSGAYEQYF. The chain has TRBV4-2 and TRBJ2-4; 10 nucleotides match TRBD2. The assigned J gene may be wrong: the sequence end matches TRBJ2-7 better. The CDR3 runs to 14 residues. The germline gives CDR1 LGHNA, CDR2 YNFKEQ.

The rearrangement uses TRBV4-1 and TRBJ2-1, with D possibly being TRBD2 (6 bases). V was shortened by 1 base and J by 8 bases, with 18 bases between the two germline ends. The CDR3 has 16 residues. Looked up from germline, CDR1 is MGHRA and CDR2 is YSYEKL. The CDR3 loop reads CASSQALDRLVDEQFF. CDR3 nucleotides: TGCGCCAGCAGCCAAGCGCTCGATCGACTAGTGGATGAGCAGTTCTTC.

The chain is built from TRBV6-5 and TRBJ2-7; TRBD1 matches 9 bases. The CDR3 covers 13 residues. V lost 10 bases and J lost 9; bases outside the gene matches: 13. The germline V gene encodes CDR1 MNHEY and CDR2 SVGAGI. DNA for the CDR3: TGTGCCACCGGGACCGGGACAGGGAGAACGCAGTACTTC. Its translation is CATGTGTGRTQYF.

The V call is TRBV20-1, the J call TRBJ2-7; TRBD1 might be the D (5 bases). The germline V gene has CDR1 DFQATT and CDR2 SNEGSKA (reference sequence). This CDR3 spans 13 amino acids. Trimming removed 6 bases from V and 6 bases from J, with 18 bases in between. The CDR3 spells CSAISRQGSEQYF. The CDR3 bases are TGCAGTGCGATAAGCCGGCAGGGTAGCGAGCAGTACTTC.

V is TRBV24-1 and J is TRBJ2-1, with a tentative D call TRBD1 (5 bases). V shed 11 bases and J shed 10 bases, with 14 bases lying between them. The CDR3 totals 11 residues. Germline CDR1 KGHDR, CDR2 SFDVKD. CDR3 amino acids: CAIAQEFEQFF. The DNA of the CDR3 is TGTGCCATTGCACAGGAATTCGAGCAGTTCTTC.

This clonotype was counted between two and nine times. This chain links TRBV2 with TRBJ1-6; the D gene is possibly TRBD1 (5 bases). The ends were cut back, 1 base at V and 4 bases at J, with 5 bases in the middle. This CDR3 has 14 amino acids. Germline values: CDR1 SNHLY, CDR2 FYNNEI. The CDR3 region has the DNA TGTGCCAGCAGTGAAGGACAGTATAATTCACCCCTCCACTTT. Amino acid sequence: CASSEGQYNSPLHF.

The chain carries TRBV29-1 and TRBJ2-7; D might be TRBD2 (6 bases). V was cut by 4 bases and J by 4 bases, with 17 bases left in between. The CDR3 is made up of 14 amino acids. Germline-derived CDR1 and CDR2 are SQVTM and ANQGSEA. CDR3 nucleotide sequence: TGCAGCGTTGCCCTCGGGGGATCCCTTTACGAGCAGTACTTC. Protein: CSVALGGSLYEQYF.

CDR3 sequence (DNA): TGCAGCGTTGGAGGTTTGTACAATGAGCAGTTCTTC. This translates into CSVGGLYNEQFF. This chain connects TRBV29-1 to TRBJ2-1; D call uncertain. CDR1 SQVTM and CDR2 ANQGSEA come from the germline V gene. The V end was cut by 4 bases, the J end by 4 bases, with 8 bases between. The length of the CDR3 is 12 residues.

V gene TRBV20-1 combines with J gene TRBJ1-2; TRBD1 matches 10 bases. V dropped 2 bases and J dropped 2; count of bases not matched to a gene: 11. The CDR3 length is 17 residues. Germline loops: CDR1 DFQATT, CDR2 SNEGSKA (reference sequence). The DNA of the CDR3 is TGCAGTGCTAGACCAACCTCGGGACAGGGGCACAACTATGGCTACACCTTC. Translated: CSARPTSGQGHNYGYTF.

V and J are TRBV7-9 and TRBJ1-5, with 11 bases fitting TRBD1. CDR1 and CDR2 from the germline V gene are SEHNR and FQNEAQ (reference sequence). J lost 7 bases, V lost 5 bases, and 4 bases had no gene match. This CDR3 has 14 residues. The CDR3 is CASSQGQGEQPQHF. As DNA, the CDR3 is TGTGCCAGCAGCCAGGGACAGGGGGAGCAGCCCCAGCATTTT.

Written as DNA, the CDR3 is TGTGCCAGCAGCTCGGATAGGCTTCTTAATTCACCCCTCCACTTT. Translation gives CASSSDRLLNSPLHF. The chain joins TRBV7-2 to TRBJ1-6; no definite D call. Trimming stripped 4 bases from V and 6 bases from J, with 13 bases between. In germline, CDR1 is SGHTA, CDR2 FQGNSA. The CDR3 extends over 15 amino acids.

This clonotype was recorded many times. The rearrangement joins TRBV29-1 to TRBJ2-7; D not resolved. This CDR3 has 11 amino acids. Germline CDR1 is SQVTM and CDR2 is ANQGSEA. Trimming shortened V by 4 bases and J by 1 base, and 5 bases separated the two germline ends. This chain's CDR3 is CSVGQSYEQYF. The CDR3 nucleotides are TGCAGCGTTGGGCAGTCCTACGAGCAGTACTTC.

In this sample, this clonotype turned up a few times. V and J are TRBV9 and TRBJ2-7, with 10 nucleotides matching TRBD2. V lost 2 bases and J lost 3; bases outside the gene matches: 5. Germline-derived CDR1 and CDR2 are SGDLS and YYNGEE. The CDR3 consists of 15 residues. Written as DNA, the CDR3 is TGTGCCAGCAGCGTTGGAAGCGGGGGGGACTACGAGCAGTACTTC. Its translation is CASSVGSGGDYEQYF.

This sequence joins TRBV20-1 and TRBJ1-5; D unclear. Germline CDR1 is DFQATT and CDR2 is SNEGSKA (reference sequence). Between the trimmed V and J ends, which lost 7 bases and 12 bases, there was a span of 16 bases. This CDR3 has 11 residues. CDR3 amino acids: CSVFLPEGQHF. The CDR3 bases are TGCAGTGTTTTTCTCCCGGAGGGCCAGCATTTT.

V usage is TRBV28 and J usage is TRBJ1-5; D gene unclear. Germline CDR1 reads MDHEN; CDR2 reads SYDVKM. The V end lost 8 bases, the J end lost 2 bases, and 7 bases lay between the germline ends. The CDR3 runs 12 residues. The CDR3 loop is CASVSGNQPQHF. DNA of the CDR3: TGTGCCAGCGTGAGTGGCAATCAGCCCCAGCATTTT. Complete variable domain (other parts from reference TRBV28 and TRBJ1-5): DVKVTQSSRYLVKRTGEKVFLECVQDMDHENMFWYRQDPGLGLRLIYFSYDVKMKEKGDIPEGYSVSREKKERFSLILESASTNQTSMYLCASVSGNQPQHFGDGTRLSIL.

This clonotype has just one count. The genes are TRBV6-2 or TRBV6-3 and TRBJ2-1, with TRBD1 identical over 8 bases. Losses at the gene ends were 4 bases for V and 2 bases for J; bases not matched to a gene: 4. The CDR3 is 15 residues long. The V gene's germline CDR1 is MNHEY and CDR2 SVGEGT. The CDR3 reads CASSWSGGTYNEQFF. DNA for the CDR3: TGTGCCAGCAGTTGGTCAGGGGGCACCTACAATGAGCAGTTCTTC.

Here the CDR3 reads CASVKLRDRGRYGYTF. The CDR3 bases are TGTGCCAGCGTCAAATTAAGGGACAGAGGGAGATATGGCTACACCTTC. The genes are TRBV28 and TRBJ1-2; 7 nucleotides align to TRBD1. The trim removed 8 bases at V and 5 bases at J, leaving 17 bases unmatched. The CDR3 runs 16 residues. Germline V gene data show CDR1 as MDHEN and CDR2 as SYDVKM.

This clonotype showed up just once. V and J are TRBV7-9 and TRBJ2-3; tentatively, D is TRBD2 (5 bases). The CDR3 covers 11 residues. Germline CDR1 is SEHNR and CDR2 is FQNEAQ (reference sequence). V was trimmed by 7 bases and J by 6 bases, leaving 8 bases between them. CDR3 amino acids: CASKAEDTQYF. CDR3 bases: TGTGCCAGCAAAGCGGAGGATACGCAGTATTTT.

The chain combines TRBV29-1 with TRBJ1-2, with D maybe TRBD1 (6 bases). From germline, CDR1 is SQVTM and CDR2 ANQGSEA. Trimming pared 4 bases from V and 4 bases from J, leaving 13 bases between. The CDR3 contains 13 residues. CDR3 in amino acids: CSVALPDSYGYTF. The DNA of the CDR3 is TGCAGCGTTGCCCTACCGGACAGCTATGGCTACACCTTC.

The chain employs TRBV7-9 and TRBJ2-7, with 9 nucleotides matching TRBD1. V lost 5 bases, J lost 5 bases, and 16 bases stayed unmatched. CDR1 is SEHNR, CDR2 FQNEAQ, per germline (reference sequence). The CDR3 is 17 residues long. The DNA for the CDR3 is TGTGCCAGCAGCGGGACAGGGAAGAGGGGGGAGCGTAACGAGCAGTACTTC. Translating it yields CASSGTGKRGERNEQYF.

This clonotype was observed a few times. V and J are TRBV14 and TRBJ2-3; D perhaps matches TRBD1 (6 bases). This CDR3 contains 16 residues. Between the trimmed V and J ends, which lost 1 base and 3 bases, there was a span of 14 bases. Per the germline V gene, CDR1 is SGHDN and CDR2 is FVKESK. The chain's CDR3 is CASSQVRGFLTDTQYF. The CDR3 DNA is TGTGCCAGCAGCCAAGTTAGGGGGTTCTTGACAGATACGCAGTATTTT.

The CDR3 loop reads CASSLWAGQGHEQYF. The CDR3 nucleotides read TGTGCCAGCAGTTTATGGGCGGGACAGGGCCACGAGCAGTACTTC. The chain carries TRBV28 and TRBJ2-7; 9 nucleotides line up with TRBD1. The J segment lost 5 bases and the V segment lost 0 bases, leaving 5 bases of the junction unmatched. CDR3 length: 15 amino acids. Germline CDR1 and CDR2: MDHEN and SYDVKM. Supplemented by reference TRBV28 and TRBJ2-7, the full variable domain reads DVKVTQSSRYLVKRTGEKVFLECVQDMDHENMFWYRQDPGLGLRLIYFSYDVKMKEKGDIPEGYSVSREKKERFSLILESASTNQTSMYLCASSLWAGQGHEQYFGPGTRLTVT.

The gene calls are TRBV18 and TRBJ2-7; tentative D call: TRBD1 (5 bases). The germline V gene encodes CDR1 KGHSH and CDR2 LQKENI. The CDR3 is 14 residues long. V was cut by 3 bases and J by 2 bases, with 11 bases left in between. The CDR3 loop is CASSPPGQTYEQYF. The DNA for the CDR3 is TGTGCCAGCTCACCGCCTGGACAAACCTACGAGCAGTACTTC.

The V gene is TRBV7-9, the J gene TRBJ2-3; TRBD2 matches 7 bases. V shed 5 bases and J 0 bases; nucleotides not matched to a gene: 2. The CDR3 loop spans 14 amino acids. Germline loops: CDR1 SEHNR, CDR2 FQNEAQ (reference sequence). The CDR3 sequence: CASSATSSTDTQYF. The CDR3 bases are TGTGCCAGCAGCGCGACTAGCAGCACAGATACGCAGTATTTT. Filled out from reference TRBV7-9 and TRBJ2-3, the complete variable domain reads DTGVSQNPRHKITKRGQNVTFRCDPISEHNRLYWYRQTLGQGPEFLTYFQNEAQLEKSRLLSDRFSAERPKGSFSTLEIQRTEQGDSAMYLCASSATSSTDTQYFGPGTRLTVL.

This chain connects TRBV6-5 to TRBJ2-1; 7 bases align to TRBD2. The V segment lost 0 bases and the J segment 8 bases; nucleotides outside the gene matches: 10. The CDR3 covers 16 residues. Germline lookup yields CDR1 MNHEY and CDR2 SVGAGI. The CDR3 DNA reads TGTGCCAGCAGTTACTCGGTTCACGGGGGGTTTGATGAGCAGTTCTTC. Protein: CASSYSVHGGFDEQFF.